This T cell receptor (beta chain) was profiled in a study of shared clonotypes between healthy human individuals. General study findings and limits: Donors were few, which limited the genetic and exposure-history diversity represented.

Clones were read by immunoSEQ multiplex PCR, and TCRdb kept only the in-frame ones, dropping some. In the table there are over 400,000 clones, roughly 80% of which are singletons. Worth noting for this clone: Its cognate antigen is unknown.

This CDR3 has 13 amino acids. V lost 2 bases, J lost 4 bases, and 8 bases lay in between. Germline CDR1 is MNHNY and CDR2 is SVGAGI (reference sequence). This clonotype was sampled from a woman aged 40 to 50 in good health. Some clones in this sample may be carry-over from other donors' samples. The chain has TRBV6-6 and TRBJ1-1, with D hard to call. Sequenced: PBMCs. Here the CDR3 reads CASSYTVGTEAFF. DNA for the CDR3: TGTGCCAGCAGTTACACAGTAGGCACTGAAGCTTTCTTT.